This entry lists 32 T cell receptor beta chains sequenced from one sample in a study of T cells in localized non-small cell lung cancer. The repertoire was sequenced with immunoSEQ multiplex PCR; TCRdb's copy has only in-frame clones and lacks some. The repertoire includes 20,000 to 25,000 clones, 70% to 90% of them detected once, and approximately 5% sits in the top ten. The source was peripheral blood, collected before any cancer treatment. The receptors stem from a male donor at least 60 years old with stage II squamous cell lung carcinoma.

This rearrangement joins TRBV5-6 to TRBJ1-1; 9 nucleotides agree with TRBD1. The V segment lost 4 bases and the J segment 2 bases; nucleotides outside the gene matches: 6. Germline V CDR1 and CDR2: SGHDT, YYEEEE. This CDR3 is 15 amino acids long. CDR3 sequence (DNA): TGTGCCAGCAGCGTGCCGGGACAGGGAAACACTGAAGCTTTCTTT. The encoded protein is CASSVPGQGNTEAFF. Variable domain in full (rest from reference TRBV5-6 and TRBJ1-1): DAGVTQSPTHLIKTRGQQVTLRCSPKSGHDTVSWYQQALGQGPQFIFQYYEEEERQRGNFPDRFSGHQFPNYSSELNVNALLLGDSALYLCASSVPGQGNTEAFFGQGTRLTVV.

This sequence joins TRBV4-3 and TRBJ2-3; 8 nucleotides match TRBD2. V was pared by 1 base and J by 6 bases, with 9 bases of the junction left unmatched. CDR1 is LGHNA, CDR2 YSLEER, per germline. CDR3 size: 16 residues. The CDR3 region has the DNA TGCGCCAGCAGCCAAGCTTTTCCGGGGGGGGCGGATACGCAGTATTTT. Translated, it gives CASSQAFPGGADTQYF.

The J gene is TRBJ2-5, the V gene TRBV18; 8 positions match TRBD1. The V gene end was trimmed by 5 bases and the J gene end by 5 bases; junction bases not matched to a gene: 4. In germline, CDR1 is KGHSH, CDR2 LQKENI. CDR3 size: 13 residues. CDR3 coding DNA: TGTGCCAGCTCAAAAAGGGACAGGGAGACCCAGTACTTC. Protein product: CASSKRDRETQYF.

The chain recombines TRBV11-2 with TRBJ2-7, with D possibly called TRBD1 or TRBD2 (5 bases each). The CDR3 extends over 16 amino acids. The germline V gene encodes CDR1 SGHAT and CDR2 FQNNGV. V was clipped by 0 bases and J by 0 bases, with 12 bases between them. The CDR3 reads CASSLDHRGTSYEQYF. The CDR3 region has the DNA TGTGCCAGCAGCTTAGATCATAGAGGGACCTCCTACGAGCAGTACTTC.

This clone was seen a handful of times. The J gene is TRBJ2-5, the V gene TRBV19, with D tentatively TRBD1 (6 bases). Germline CDR1 reads LNHDA; CDR2 reads SQIVND (reference sequence). Between the trimmed V and J ends, which lost 4 bases and 5 bases, there was a span of 14 bases. The CDR3 extends over 14 amino acids. The CDR3 loop reads CASSRLGARETQYF. The CDR3 DNA reads TGTGCCAGTAGTAGGCTGGGGGCGAGGGAGACCCAGTACTTC.

J is TRBJ2-1 and V is TRBV2, with unresolved D. The CDR3 contains 13 residues. Germline loops: CDR1 SNHLY, CDR2 FYNNEI. The V and J ends lost 2 bases and 6 bases respectively, with 8 bases between them. The CDR3 DNA is TGTGCCAGCAGTGAACAACTCTTCAATGAGCAGTTCTTC. Its protein is CASSEQLFNEQFF. The full variable domain, rest sourced from reference TRBV2 and TRBJ2-1, is EPEVTQTPSHQVTQMGQEVILRCVPISNHLYFYWYRQILGQKVEFLVSFYNNEISEKSEIFDDQFSVERPDGSNFTLKIRSTKLEDSAMYFCASSEQLFNEQFFGPGTRLTVL.

This chain connects TRBV2 to TRBJ2-7, with 7 bases that match TRBD1. The CDR3 has 13 residues. The trim removed 8 bases at V and 4 bases at J, leaving 8 bases unmatched. Germline assignment: CDR1 SNHLY and CDR2 FYNNEI. CDR3 coding DNA: TGTGCCAGCTCTTATAGGGGGCGGTACGAGCAGTACTTC. Its translation is CASSYRGRYEQYF.

This clone has just a few counts. The chain employs TRBV5-1 and TRBJ1-6; possible D gene TRBD1, 5 bases. With 0 bases removed from V and 7 bases from J, the gap between germline ends came to 17 bases. The CDR3 consists of 17 residues. Germline values: CDR1 SGHRS, CDR2 YFSETQ. CDR3 loop: CASSLGMGPPGNSPLHF. The CDR3 nucleotides read TGCGCCAGCAGCTTGGGAATGGGGCCCCCTGGGAATTCACCCCTCCACTTT.

This clone came up once. The rearrangement uses TRBV29-1 and TRBJ1-1, with D possibly being TRBD1 (5 bases). The germline CDR1 and CDR2 sequences are SQVTM and ANQGSEA. CDR3 length: 10 residues. The V and J ends lost 7 bases and 11 bases respectively, with 14 bases between them. The CDR3 loop reads CSAMEGLAFF. As DNA, the CDR3 is TGCAGCGCTATGGAGGGGTTGGCTTTCTTT.

The J gene is TRBJ1-5, the V gene TRBV2; D remains ambiguous. Trimming left V 2 bases short and J 4 bases short, with 6 bases between. The CDR3 has 13 amino acids. Germline V lookup: CDR1 SNHLY, CDR2 FYNNEI. The CDR3 nucleotides are TGTGCCAGCAGTGAAAGAGGGAATCAGCCCCAGCATTTT. Translating gives CASSERGNQPQHF.

The chain uses TRBV9 and TRBJ2-1, with D uncertain. V shed 3 bases and J shed 0 bases, with 10 bases lying between them. The CDR3 contains 15 residues. From germline, CDR1 is SGDLS and CDR2 YYNGEE. The CDR3 sequence is CASSEAPDSYNEQFF. DNA of the CDR3: TGTGCCAGCAGCGAGGCCCCGGACTCCTACAATGAGCAGTTCTTC.

This rearrangement joins TRBV2 to TRBJ1-6, with D maybe TRBD1 (5 bases). Trimming shortened V by 5 bases and J by 3 bases, and 11 bases separated the two germline ends. The CDR3 runs to 15 residues. Germline CDR1 reads SNHLY; CDR2 reads FYNNEI. CDR3 nucleotide sequence: TGTGCCAGCAGTACTCGCCAGGGCTATAATTCACCCCTCCACTTT. Translation gives CASSTRQGYNSPLHF.

The chain links TRBV11-3 to TRBJ2-3, with 8 nucleotides matching TRBD2. This CDR3 is 15 amino acids long. With 5 bases clipped from V and 4 bases from J, the junction kept 8 bases outside the gene matches. Germline V lookup: CDR1 SGHNT, CDR2 YENEEA. The DNA of the CDR3 is TGTGCCAGCAGCATGGGCGGGAGGTTCGCAGATACGCAGTATTTT. As protein: CASSMGGRFADTQYF.

This chain connects TRBV11-2 to TRBJ2-3; D unresolved. The germline V gene encodes CDR1 SGHAT and CDR2 FQNNGV. The CDR3 runs to 12 residues. Trimming shortened V by 5 bases and J by 4 bases, and 7 bases separated the two germline ends. CDR3 DNA sequence: TGTGCCAGCAGCCCCTTTGCAGATACGCAGTATTTT. Its protein is CASSPFADTQYF.

This clone was observed a single time. This chain uses TRBV10-2 with TRBJ1-1; D unresolved. V lost 5 bases and J lost 1, with 11 bases in between. Germline assignment: CDR1 WSHSY and CDR2 SAAADI. This CDR3 comprises 14 residues. The CDR3 DNA reads as TGCGCCAGCAGTCTGGCATATCGGAACACTGAAGCTTTCTTT. This encodes CASSLAYRNTEAFF.

The V call is TRBV19, the J call TRBJ1-5; a weak D match, TRBD1 (5 bases). The V gene's germline CDR1 is LNHDA and CDR2 SQIVND (reference sequence). With 6 bases removed from V and 6 bases from J, the gap between germline ends came to 9 bases. The CDR3 has 12 amino acids. The CDR3 DNA reads as TGTGCCAGTAGGGGGGGAAGTCAGCCCCAGCATTTT. It yields the protein CASRGGSQPQHF.

This rearrangement joins TRBV5-1 to TRBJ2-1; 13 positions match TRBD2. The V gene end was trimmed by 4 bases and the J gene end by 4 bases; junction bases not matched to a gene: 8. Germline V gene data show CDR1 as SGHRS and CDR2 as YFSETQ. The CDR3 totals 17 residues. The CDR3 coding sequence is TGCGCCAGCAGCCTGACTAGCGGGGGGTCCTTTTACAATGAGCAGTTCTTC. Translated: CASSLTSGGSFYNEQFF.

V and J are TRBV6-5 and TRBJ1-5; tentatively, D is TRBD1 (5 bases). Germline assignment: CDR1 MNHEY and CDR2 SVGAGI. This CDR3 is built from 13 residues. V lost 4 bases, J lost 5 bases, and 9 bases lay in between. CDR3 sequence: CASSWTGDQPQHF. The CDR3 nucleotides are TGTGCCAGCAGTTGGACGGGGGATCAGCCCCAGCATTTT.

V and J are TRBV5-5 and TRBJ1-5, with D maybe TRBD1 (5 bases). V was cut by 0 bases and J by 13 bases, with 11 bases left in between. CDR1 is SGHKS, CDR2 YYEKEE, per germline (reference sequence). The CDR3 loop spans 12 amino acids. The CDR3 loop is CASSLETGPQHF. The CDR3 nucleotides are TGTGCCAGCAGCTTGGAAACAGGACCACAGCATTTT.

The DNA for the CDR3 is TGCAGCGCTGGGACAGGGACTAACTATGGCTACACCTTC. Protein product: CSAGTGTNYGYTF. The chain couples TRBV29-1 to TRBJ1-2, with 9 bases identical to TRBD1. The CDR3 is 13 residues long. V gave up 7 bases and J gave up 0 bases; unmatched junction bases: 3. Germline assignment: CDR1 SQVTM and CDR2 ANQGSEA.

The rearrangement joins TRBV18 to TRBJ2-7; no clear D gene. Trimming removed 1 base at V and 7 bases at J, with 8 bases between. Per the germline V gene, CDR1 is KGHSH and CDR2 is LQKENI. CDR3 length: 12 amino acids. CDR3 sequence: CASSPRLGEQYF. CDR3 nucleotide sequence: TGTGCCAGCTCACCACGGTTGGGAGAGCAGTACTTC.

The chain has TRBV18 and TRBJ2-2; possible D gene TRBD1, 5 bases. V was cut by 3 bases and J by 6 bases, with 11 bases left in between. CDR1 is KGHSH, CDR2 LQKENI, per germline. The CDR3 runs to 14 residues. The CDR3 region is CASSPQGVAGELFF. As DNA, the CDR3 is TGTGCCAGCTCACCTCAGGGTGTAGCCGGGGAGCTGTTTTTT.

The rearrangement joins TRBV7-3 to TRBJ2-2; TRBD1 agrees at 9 bases. This CDR3 region has 14 residues. The ends lost 4 bases at V and 8 bases at J; junction bases unmatched: 5. Germline values: CDR1 SGHTA, CDR2 FQGTGA. In DNA, the CDR3 is TGTGCCAGCAGCTCAAAACAGGGGGCTGGGGAGCTGTTTTTT. Encoded protein: CASSSKQGAGELFF.

This clone was observed once. J is TRBJ2-5 and V is TRBV7-2; D is uncertain. Germline-derived CDR1 and CDR2 are SGHTA and FQGNSA. There are 13 residues in the CDR3. V lost 3 bases, J lost 1 base, and 6 bases lay in between. Written as DNA, the CDR3 is TGTGCCAGCAGCTTTAGGCCCCAAGAGACCCAGTACTTC. It specifies CASSFRPQETQYF.

The chain joins TRBV11-3 to TRBJ2-3; no reliable D call. Germline V CDR1 and CDR2: SGHNT, YENEEA. Trimming removed 6 bases at V and 4 bases at J, with 17 bases between. The CDR3 contains 15 residues. The CDR3 bases are TGTGCCAGCAGACGCTACCCCGGGTTGGCAGATACGCAGTATTTT. This sequence encodes CASRRYPGLADTQYF.

This chain uses TRBV9 with TRBJ2-3, with TRBD2 matching over 8 bases. CDR1 is SGDLS, CDR2 YYNGEE, per germline. The junction had 17 bases not matched to a gene; V was cut back by 2 bases and J by 6 bases. There are 18 residues in the CDR3. This CDR3 reads CASSVTVGIAGPLDTQYF. As DNA, the CDR3 is TGTGCCAGCAGCGTTACCGTGGGGATAGCGGGGCCCCTGGATACGCAGTATTTT.

There are a few counts of this clone. The gene calls are TRBV4-3 and TRBJ2-7; D is tentatively TRBD1 or TRBD2 (6 bases each). Between the trimmed V and J ends, which lost 0 bases and 5 bases, there was a span of 8 bases. The CDR3 has 13 residues. CDR1 and CDR2 (germline): LGHNA, YSLEER. The DNA for the CDR3 is TGCGCCAGCAGCCAAGAGAGGGGGGACGAGCAGTACTTC. Amino acid sequence: CASSQERGDEQYF.

V is TRBV19 and J is TRBJ2-2; TRBD2 agrees at 7 bases. There are 15 residues in the CDR3. Trimming took 4 bases from V and 3 from J; bases not matched to a gene: 5. The germline V gene has CDR1 LNHDA and CDR2 SQIVND (reference sequence). CDR3 nucleotide sequence: TGTGCCAGTAGTAGCAGCGGGGCGTACACCGGGGAGCTGTTTTTT. Translated, it gives CASSSSGAYTGELFF.

The chain uses TRBV19 and TRBJ1-1; D is possibly TRBD1 (6 bases). CDR1 and CDR2 (germline): LNHDA, SQIVND (reference sequence). The CDR3 covers 15 residues. The V and J ends lost 7 bases and 1 base respectively, with 16 bases between them. CDR3: CASTKGGSRNTEAFF. Here the CDR3 DNA reads TGTGCCAGTACTAAGGGGGGCAGTCGGAACACTGAAGCTTTCTTT.

The chain links TRBV7-2 to TRBJ2-5, with D possibly being TRBD1 or TRBD2 (5 bases each). The CDR3 covers 13 residues. CDR1 and CDR2 from the germline V gene are SGHTA and FQGNSA. Trimming cost V 1 base and J 5 bases, with 8 bases left between them. CDR3 sequence reads: CASSLVGVETQYF. CDR3 DNA: TGTGCCAGCAGCTTAGTGGGGGTTGAGACCCAGTACTTC.

This clone was found a few times. The chain links TRBV4-1 to TRBJ1-4; 9 nucleotides match TRBD1. CDR1 is MGHRA and CDR2 is YSYEKL in the germline V gene. CDR3 length: 16 amino acids. Trimming at V came to 4 bases and at J to 11 bases, leaving 14 bases not matched to a gene. The CDR3 region is CASSLSTGGDSHKLFF. DNA for the CDR3: TGCGCCAGCAGCCTTTCTACAGGGGGCGATTCTCACAAACTGTTTTTT.

The chain has TRBV4-1 and TRBJ2-7; D remains unclear. Trimming cost V 2 bases and J 8 bases, with 16 bases left between them. Germline CDR1 MGHRA, CDR2 YSYEKL. The CDR3 totals 14 residues. In DNA form, the CDR3 reads TGCGCCAGCAGCCAATCATCATCTCCTACGAAGCAGTACTTC. Amino acid sequence: CASSQSSSPTKQYF.